This T cell receptor beta chain was sequenced during a study of shared clonotypes between healthy human individuals. The V end lost 4 bases, the J end lost 5 bases, and 14 bases lay between the germline ends. This CDR3 has 14 amino acids. CDR1 and CDR2 from the germline V gene are SGHDT and YYEEEE. Genomic DNA per cell subset filled all wells of several immunoSEQ plates. The table came from immunoSEQ multiplex PCR; TCRdb's copy has only in-frame clones and leaves some out. The sample lists approximately 2.4 million clones, around 95% occurring once. None of the donors, who were healthy HIV-negative adults, had recently had acute infections or vaccinations.

The TCR sequence derives from a man between 18 and 35 years old in good health. Sequenced: naive CD4+ T cells sorted from blood. Subset defined: CD45RA+ positively selected. The chain uses TRBV5-6 and TRBJ2-3; tentatively, D is TRBD2 (5 bases). The CDR3 nucleotides are TGTGCCAGCAGCGCCGATCGGGCGGGAGATACGCAGTATTTT. Translating gives CASSADRAGDTQYF. Full variable domain (remainder filled in from reference TRBV5-6 and TRBJ2-3): DAGVTQSPTHLIKTRGQQVTLRCSPKSGHDTVSWYQQALGQGPQFIFQYYEEEERQRGNFPDRFSGHQFPNYSSELNVNALLLGDSALYLCASSADRAGDTQYFGPGTRLTVL.